The TCR beta chain under discussion was sequenced for a study of CD4+ T cells in melanoma. Broader study findings: Diverse differentiation states were reported for melanoma neoantigen-specific CD4+ T cells.

The V end was cut by 5 bases, the J end by 3 bases, with 10 bases between. Germline V gene lookup returns CDR1 MNHEY and CDR2 SVGAGI. This CDR3 contains 13 residues. With regard to this clone: Its antigen is undetermined.

The protocol was immunoSEQ multiplex PCR, while the TCRdb copy is restricted to in-frame clones and leaves out a portion. The top ten clones hold roughly 4.9% of a sample with 55,000 or so clones, over 60% of them seen once. The sample was tumor tissue. The rearrangement links TRBV6-5 to TRBJ1-2; D gene unclear. This clonotype originated in a human donor with melanoma. CDR3 DNA sequence: TGTGCCAGCAGTGAAATCCCAGACTATGGCTACACCTTC. Translated, it gives CASSEIPDYGYTF.